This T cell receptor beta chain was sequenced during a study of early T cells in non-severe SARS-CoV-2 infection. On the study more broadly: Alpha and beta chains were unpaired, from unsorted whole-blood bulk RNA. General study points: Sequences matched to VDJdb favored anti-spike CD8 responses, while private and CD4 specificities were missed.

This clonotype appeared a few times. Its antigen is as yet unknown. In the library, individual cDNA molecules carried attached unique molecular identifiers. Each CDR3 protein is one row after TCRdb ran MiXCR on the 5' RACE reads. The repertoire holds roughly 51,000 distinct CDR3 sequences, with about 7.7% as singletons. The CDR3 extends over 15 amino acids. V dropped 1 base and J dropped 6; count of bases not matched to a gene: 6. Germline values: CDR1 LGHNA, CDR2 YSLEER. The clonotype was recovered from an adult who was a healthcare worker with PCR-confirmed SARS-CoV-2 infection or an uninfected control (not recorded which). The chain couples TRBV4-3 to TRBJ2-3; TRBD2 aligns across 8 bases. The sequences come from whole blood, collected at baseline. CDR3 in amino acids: CASSQGPSGSDTQYF. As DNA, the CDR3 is TGCGCCAGCAGCCAAGGGCCTAGCGGGTCCGATACGCAGTATTTT.